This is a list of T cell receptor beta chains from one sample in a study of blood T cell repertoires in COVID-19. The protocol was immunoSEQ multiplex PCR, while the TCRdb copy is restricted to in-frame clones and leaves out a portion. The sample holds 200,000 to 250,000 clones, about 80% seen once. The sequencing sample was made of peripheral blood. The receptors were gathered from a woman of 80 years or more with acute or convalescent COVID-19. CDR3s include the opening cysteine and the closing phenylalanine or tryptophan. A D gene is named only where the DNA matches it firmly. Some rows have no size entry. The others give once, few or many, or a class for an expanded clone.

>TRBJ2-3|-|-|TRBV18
CASSPPGRTDTQYF
TGTGCCAGCTCACCACCGGGGAGGACAGATACGCAGTATTTT
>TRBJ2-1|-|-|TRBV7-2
CASSVRRSGEQFF
TGTGCCAGCAGCGTACGCAGAAGCGGTGAGCAGTTCTTC
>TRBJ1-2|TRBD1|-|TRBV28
CASRLRDRGDNYGYTF
TGTGCCAGCCGACTCCGGGACAGGGGGGACAACTATGGCTACACCTTC
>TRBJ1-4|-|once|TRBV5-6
CASSLPYSGDLNEKLFF
TGTGCCAGCAGCTTACCGTATTCAGGGGATCTTAATGAAAAACTGTTTTTT
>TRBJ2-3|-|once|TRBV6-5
CASSPSRGSTDTQYF
TGTGCCAGCAGTCCTTCTAGAGGAAGCACAGATACGCAGTATTTT
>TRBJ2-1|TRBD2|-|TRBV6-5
CASRTSGGAGAQFF
TGTGCCAGCAGGACTAGCGGGGGGGCTGGGGCGCAGTTCTTC
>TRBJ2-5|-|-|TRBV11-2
CASSLGLGHRGETQYF
TGTGCCAGCAGCTTGGGACTGGGCCATCGTGGGGAGACCCAGTACTTC
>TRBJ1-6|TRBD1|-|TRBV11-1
CASSPDRGDPLHF
TGTGCCAGCAGCCCGGACAGGGGTGATCCCCTCCACTTT
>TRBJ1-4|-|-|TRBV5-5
CASSFGTTEKLFF
TGTGCCAGCAGCTTTGGGACAACTGAAAAACTGTTTTTT
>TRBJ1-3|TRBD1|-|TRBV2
CASSGGRDRVVGNTIYF
TGTGCCAGCAGTGGCGGGCGGGACAGGGTAGTCGGAAACACCATATATTTT
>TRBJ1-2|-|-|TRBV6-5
CANRRGPTYGYTF
TGTGCCAACCGCAGGGGTCCGACCTATGGCTACACCTTC
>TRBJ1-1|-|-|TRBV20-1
CSASNLRGATEAFF
TGCAGTGCTAGTAACCTAAGGGGCGCGACTGAAGCTTTCTTT
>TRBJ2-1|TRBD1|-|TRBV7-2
CASSADRSLPGDEQFF
TGTGCCAGCAGCGCGGACAGGTCACTCCCTGGGGATGAGCAGTTCTTC
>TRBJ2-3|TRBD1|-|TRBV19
CASSIQQGAVYTQYF
TGTGCCAGTAGTATCCAACAGGGGGCGGTTTATACGCAGTATTTT
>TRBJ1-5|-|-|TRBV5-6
CASSRRGGNQPQHF
TGTGCCAGCAGCCGTCGCGGGGGGAATCAGCCCCAGCATTTT
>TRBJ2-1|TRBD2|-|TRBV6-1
CASSDYLAGAAQFF
TGTGCCAGCAGTGATTACTTAGCGGGAGCGGCGCAGTTCTTC
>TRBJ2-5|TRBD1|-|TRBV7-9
CASSTTGGRETQYF
TGTGCCAGCAGCACAACAGGGGGCCGAGAGACCCAGTACTTC